One and the same sample provided the 24 T cell receptor beta chains below, sequenced in a study of graft-versus-host responses after intestinal transplantation. Measured with immunoSEQ multiplex PCR; TCRdb has only the in-frame clones, and not every one. The data show tens of thousands of clones, with 85% to 95% seen just once and 2.5% held by the top ten. Their antigen targets remain unknown. The starting material was unstimulated CD4+ T cells sorted from spleen or lymph node cells, obtained before transplant. All receptors derive from a human donor who was the organ donor for an intestinal transplant.

The gene calls are TRBV9 and TRBJ1-3, with D uncertain. The CDR3 contains 14 residues. With 0 bases removed from V and 3 bases from J, the gap between germline ends came to 7 bases. Looked up from germline, CDR1 is SGDLS and CDR2 is YYNGEE. The chain's CDR3 is CASSVGGDGNTIYF. CDR3 bases: TGTGCCAGCAGCGTAGGTGGGGATGGAAACACCATATATTTT.

The chain carries TRBV5-1 and TRBJ2-2; D is ambiguous. V lost 7 bases and J lost 2, with 18 bases in between. CDR1 and CDR2 (germline): SGHRS, YFSETQ. The CDR3 length is 16 residues. The CDR3 here is CASQRAETLNTGELFF. Here the CDR3 DNA reads TGCGCCAGCCAAAGGGCCGAGACTCTTAACACCGGGGAGCTGTTTTTT.

The chain joins TRBV7-7 to TRBJ2-5, with D possibly matching TRBD2 (6 bases). Germline V gene data show CDR1 as SSHAT and CDR2 as FNYEAQ (reference sequence). The CDR3 length is 15 residues. The ends were cut back, 1 base at V and 9 bases at J, with 18 bases in the middle. CDR3 region: CASSLGRAREGAQYF. For the CDR3, the DNA is TGTGCCAGCAGCTTAGGACGTGCGCGGGAAGGGGCCCAGTACTTC.

The chain joins TRBV6-5 to TRBJ2-7; the D gene could be TRBD1 or TRBD2 (5 bases each). Trimming removed 7 bases from V and 0 bases from J, with 10 bases in between. CDR3 length: 13 amino acids. Germline CDR1 and CDR2: MNHEY and SVGAGI. For the CDR3, the DNA is TGTGCCAGCACCCGGGACCACTCCTACGAGCAGTACTTC. Protein sequence: CASTRDHSYEQYF.

V gene TRBV6-5 combines with J gene TRBJ2-1; 9 bases agree with TRBD1. CDR3 length equals 16 residues. Trimming cost V 4 bases and J 8 bases; bases outside gene matches: 12. The germline gives CDR1 MNHEY, CDR2 SVGAGI. This CDR3 reads CASSFQRTGVGYEQFF. The CDR3 bases are TGTGCCAGCAGTTTCCAACGGACAGGGGTAGGGTATGAGCAGTTCTTC.

The chain joins TRBV30 to TRBJ1-2; 11 bases are a match to TRBD1. The CDR3 spans 13 residues. The ends lost 2 bases at V and 8 bases at J; junction bases unmatched: 4. The germline V gene encodes CDR1 GTSNPN and CDR2 SVGIG (reference sequence). The CDR3 here is CAWSMGQGVGYTF. CDR3 nucleotide sequence: TGTGCCTGGAGTATGGGACAGGGGGTGGGCTACACCTTC.

Comment on this clone: The germline gene is not matched at one end of the junction; a read error may be the cause. This chain uses TRBV10-3 with TRBJ2-3, with unresolved D. Germline assignment: CDR1 ENHRY and CDR2 SYGVKD. The CDR3 is 15 residues long. CDR3 amino acids: CAISESRTRTDTQYF. The CDR3 DNA is TGTGCCATCAGTGAGTCGAGGACGCGCACGGATACGCAGTATTTT.

The chain is built from TRBV10-1 and TRBJ2-7, with D perhaps being TRBD1 or TRBD2 (5 bases each). The CDR3 consists of 16 residues. Germline lookup yields CDR1 WNHNN and CDR2 SYGVQD (reference sequence). The germline V and J ends were trimmed by 0 bases and 7 bases, with 19 bases remaining between them. The CDR3 loop reads CASSESRVRVMLEQYF. For the CDR3, the DNA is TGCGCCAGCAGTGAGTCGCGGGTCAGGGTAATGTTAGAGCAGTACTTC.

The chain uses TRBV6-4 and TRBJ1-6; D not resolved. In germline, CDR1 is MRHNA, CDR2 SNTAGT. V dropped 4 bases and J dropped 9 bases, with 7 bases sitting between them. The CDR3 covers 12 residues. The CDR3 DNA is TGTGCCAGCAGTGGGTGGGGTTCACCCCTCCACTTT. Its translation: CASSGWGSPLHF.

V usage is TRBV4-1 and J usage is TRBJ2-3, with 9 bases identical to TRBD2. Trimming cost V 4 bases and J 1 base; bases outside gene matches: 15. Germline-derived CDR1 and CDR2 are MGHRA and YSYEKL. The CDR3 runs to 19 residues. In DNA form, the CDR3 reads TGCGCCAGCAGCCCGCCCCCGGGACTAGCTACTCCCGGCACAGATACGCAGTATTTT. This translates into CASSPPPGLATPGTDTQYF.

V gene TRBV11-3 combines with J gene TRBJ2-1, with 8 bases aligning to TRBD2. The V and J ends lost 5 bases and 0 bases, in that order; junction bases with no gene match: 3. This CDR3 contains 15 residues. The germline CDR1 and CDR2 sequences are SGHNT and YENEEA. The CDR3 protein is CASSRTSGSYNEQFF. CDR3 nucleotides: TGTGCCAGCAGCCGTACTAGCGGCTCCTACAATGAGCAGTTCTTC.

V is TRBV5-1 and J is TRBJ2-2; TRBD2 matches 8 bases. After removal of 0 bases from V and 4 bases from J, the junction contained 11 bases not matched to a gene. This CDR3 is built from 18 residues. The V gene's germline CDR1 is SGHRS and CDR2 YFSETQ. The CDR3 bases are TGCGCCAGCAGCTTGGGACCCACCGGGACTAGGGTCACCGGGGAGCTGTTTTTT. Residues: CASSLGPTGTRVTGELFF.

The V and J genes are TRBV9 and TRBJ2-3, with 10 nucleotides matching TRBD2. With 0 bases clipped from V and 5 bases from J, the junction kept 0 bases outside the gene matches. The CDR3 contains 14 residues. CDR1 SGDLS and CDR2 YYNGEE come from the germline V gene. The CDR3 spells CASSVGTSGDTQYF. In DNA form, the CDR3 reads TGTGCCAGCAGCGTAGGGACTAGCGGAGATACGCAGTATTTT.

This clone was counted once. The J gene is TRBJ1-1, the V gene TRBV5-4; D might be TRBD1 (5 bases). CDR1 SGHNT and CDR2 YYREEE come from the germline V gene (reference sequence). The CDR3 is 15 residues long. The ends were cut back, 4 bases at V and 0 bases at J, with 13 bases in the middle. Written as DNA, the CDR3 is TGTGCCAGCAGCCCGAGGGGTTTTGTGAACACTGAAGCTTTCTTT. As protein: CASSPRGFVNTEAFF. Full variable domain (remainder filled in from reference TRBV5-4 and TRBJ1-1): ETGVTQSPTHLIKTRGQQVTLRCSSQSGHNTVSWYQQALGQGPQFIFQYYREEENGRGNFPPRFSGLQFPNYSSELNVNALELDDSALYLCASSPRGFVNTEAFFGQGTRLTVV.

The chain uses TRBV30 and TRBJ1-1; D is unclear. The germline gives CDR1 GTSNPN, CDR2 SVGIG (reference sequence). Trimming shortened V by 3 bases and J by 0 bases, and 8 bases separated the two germline ends. The CDR3 contains 13 residues. This CDR3 reads CAWRVPMNTEAFF. In nucleotides, the CDR3 is TGTGCCTGGAGAGTACCGATGAACACTGAAGCTTTCTTT. The entire variable domain, with the rest obtained from reference TRBV30 and TRBJ1-1, is as follows: SQTIHQWPATLVQPVGSPLSLECTVEGTSNPNLYWYRQAAGRGLQLLFYSVGIGQISSEVPQNLSASRPQDRQFILSSKKLLLSDSGFYLCAWRVPMNTEAFFGQGTRLTVV.

The chain is built from TRBV4-3 and TRBJ1-3; a possible D gene is TRBD1 (6 bases). The CDR3 is 16 residues long. V shed 1 base and J shed 0 bases, with 10 bases lying between them. Germline CDR1 LGHNA, CDR2 YSLEER. The CDR3 DNA reads TGCGCCAGCAGCCAAGGGGGGGCATACTCTGGAAACACCATATATTTT. Translation gives CASSQGGAYSGNTIYF.

CDR3 region: CASTQGMNTEAFF. The CDR3, as DNA: TGCGCCAGCACCCAGGGCATGAACACTGAAGCTTTCTTT. V gene TRBV5-1 combines with J gene TRBJ1-1, with TRBD1 as a possible D gene (5 bases). The CDR3 totals 13 residues. V was shortened by 6 bases and J by 0 bases, with 9 bases between the two germline ends. Germline V gene lookup returns CDR1 SGHRS and CDR2 YFSETQ.

This clone was observed once. The chain carries TRBV6-6 and TRBJ1-1; TRBD1 is a possible D gene (5 bases). This CDR3 has 13 residues. Trimming left V 2 bases short and J 7 bases short, with 11 bases between. CDR1 and CDR2 (germline): MNHNY, SVGAGI (reference sequence). CDR3 in amino acids: CASSYGGGLEAFF. In nucleotides, the CDR3 is TGTGCCAGCAGTTACGGGGGGGGACTTGAAGCTTTCTTT.

The V and J genes are TRBV7-2 and TRBJ2-6; D gene ambiguous. The ends were cut back, 5 bases at V and 1 base at J, with 15 bases in the middle. Germline assignment: CDR1 SGHTA and CDR2 FQGNSA. The CDR3 covers 17 residues. CDR3 region: CASSISGPMSGANVLTF. CDR3 nucleotide sequence: TGTGCCAGCAGCATCTCTGGGCCCATGTCTGGGGCCAACGTCCTGACTTTC.

This clone was found a few times. The V and J genes are TRBV11-2 and TRBJ2-5; unclear D gene. CDR1 is SGHAT and CDR2 is FQNNGV in the germline V gene. The germline V and J ends were trimmed by 2 bases and 1 base, with 14 bases remaining between them. The CDR3 runs 16 residues. CDR3 bases: TGTGCCAGCAGCTTAAGCAGTGGGATTGTCCAAGAGACCCAGTACTTC. Protein product: CASSLSSGIVQETQYF.

The chain recombines TRBV5-1 with TRBJ1-2; 8 positions agree with TRBD1. CDR1 is SGHRS, CDR2 YFSETQ, per germline. V was pared by 4 bases and J by 1 base, with 3 bases of the junction left unmatched. The CDR3 runs 14 residues. CDR3 nucleotides: TGCGCCAGCAGCGGCGACAGGGGTAACTATGGCTACACCTTC. Translating gives CASSGDRGNYGYTF.

The gene calls are TRBV7-2 and TRBJ2-1; D ambiguous. Germline-derived CDR1 and CDR2 are SGHTA and FQGNSA. The CDR3 loop spans 12 amino acids. With 5 bases removed from V and 9 bases from J, the gap between germline ends came to 11 bases. The CDR3 DNA reads TGTGCCAGCAGCGTCCCACCGAGTGAGCAGTTCTTC. Its translation: CASSVPPSEQFF. Full variable domain (rest looked up from reference TRBV7-2 and TRBJ2-1): GAGVSQSPSNKVTEKGKDVELRCDPISGHTALYWYRQSLGQGLEFLIYFQGNSAPDKSGLPSDRFSAERTGGSVSTLTIQRTQQEDSAVYLCASSVPPSEQFFGPGTRLTVL.

This clone was counted once. The same CDR3 can be traced to other DNA sequences in this sample. J is TRBJ1-2 and V is TRBV21-1. TRBV21-1 is marked as a pseudogene. The CDR3 is made up of 15 amino acids. The DNA for the CDR3 is TGTGCCAGCAGCAAAGAGGGCAGGACTAACTATGGCTACACCTTC. This codes for CASSKEGRTNYGYTF.

The rearrangement links TRBV27 to TRBJ2-3; TRBD2 matches 9 bases. Germline V lookup: CDR1 MNHEY, CDR2 SMNVEV (reference sequence). CDR3 length equals 22 residues. V trimming: 8 bases; J trimming: 1 base; junction bases outside the gene matches: 28. The CDR3 nucleotides read TGTGCCAGCTGGTGCGCCGCCGGATGGGGGTCGGCGGGAGGGCTGGGCACAGATACGCAGTATTTT. This translates into CASWCAAGWGSAGGLGTDTQYF.